The 21 T cell receptor beta chains below were found in one sample sequenced in a study of T-cell memory formation after mild COVID-19. A single record per CDR3 protein comes from TCRdb applying MiXCR to the 5' RACE reads. The repertoire holds a few hundred thousand distinct CDR3 sequences, with roughly 17% as singletons. Input material: PBMCs or a T cell subset sorted from them (not recorded which). The receptor source for this set is a man younger than 30 who had mild COVID-19 (a few samples of this study predate the infection). Cell type and time point are not known.

The chain employs TRBV4-3 and TRBJ2-3; weak D call: TRBD2 (7 bases). Germline CDR1 is LGHNA and CDR2 is YSLEER. Between the trimmed V and J ends, which lost 0 bases and 8 bases, there was a span of 12 bases. The length of the CDR3 is 14 residues. The CDR3 spells CASSQDGGAGTQYF. The CDR3 nucleotides are TGCGCCAGCAGCCAAGATGGGGGGGCGGGTACGCAGTATTTT.

This chain links TRBV5-1 with TRBJ1-1, with D possibly being TRBD1 (6 bases). The CDR3 covers 12 residues. In germline, CDR1 is SGHRS, CDR2 YFSETQ. V dropped 5 bases and J dropped 1 base, with 6 bases sitting between them. The CDR3 spells CASRQGNTEAFF. The CDR3 DNA follows: TGCGCCAGCAGACAGGGGAACACTGAAGCTTTCTTT.

CDR3 region: CSARDRQEYSYEQYV. CDR3 nucleotides: TGCAGTGCTAGAGATAGGCAGGAATACTCCTACGAGCAGTACGTC. The rearrangement uses TRBV20-1 and TRBJ2-7; D gene unclear. Deletions cut 0 bases from V and 0 bases from J, with 12 bases between. Germline V gene lookup returns CDR1 DFQATT and CDR2 SNEGSKA (reference sequence). This CDR3 is built from 15 residues.

This clonotype showed up many times. As DNA, the CDR3 is TGTGCCAGCAGCTGGGACACAGATACGCAGTATTTT. Translating it yields CASSWDTDTQYF. The chain employs TRBV5-4 and TRBJ2-3, with no clear D. The CDR3 runs 12 residues. The germline gives CDR1 SGHNT, CDR2 YYREEE (reference sequence). V lost 3 bases and J lost 2, with 4 bases in between.

The V gene is TRBV27, the J gene TRBJ1-1; 8 nucleotides match TRBD1. The germline gives CDR1 MNHEY, CDR2 SMNVEV (reference sequence). This CDR3 is built from 14 residues. V shed 2 bases, J shed 10 bases, and the junction held 9 bases outside the gene matches. CDR3: CASSLAPGQGGAFF. The CDR3 DNA is TGTGCCAGCAGTTTAGCCCCAGGACAGGGTGGAGCTTTCTTT.

This clonotype occurred a few times. The chain has TRBV5-1 and TRBJ2-5; the match to TRBD2 covers 9 bases. V lost 0 bases and J lost 2; bases outside the gene matches: 5. The germline V gene has CDR1 SGHRS and CDR2 YFSETQ. The CDR3 extends over 16 amino acids. CDR3 sequence reads: CASSLAASGAQETQYF. For the CDR3, the DNA is TGCGCCAGCAGCTTGGCCGCTAGCGGGGCACAAGAGACCCAGTACTTC.

This clonotype has more than one count but fewer than ten. This chain links TRBV20-1 with TRBJ1-2; 7 bases fit TRBD1. Per the germline V gene, CDR1 is DFQATT and CDR2 is SNEGSKA (reference sequence). J gave up 6 bases and V 0 bases, and 13 bases lay outside the gene matches. The CDR3 is made up of 16 amino acids. The CDR3 reads CSARDPGQSALDGYTF. DNA for the CDR3: TGCAGTGCTAGAGATCCGGGACAGAGTGCCCTCGATGGCTACACCTTC.

Here the CDR3 DNA reads TGTGCCAGCAGCGTAGAGGAACAGGGGACTAACTATGGCTACACCTTC. Residues: CASSVEEQGTNYGYTF. The chain is built from TRBV9 and TRBJ1-2; 7 bases align to TRBD1. Trimming cost V 0 bases and J 0 bases; bases outside gene matches: 5. The germline gives CDR1 SGDLS, CDR2 YYNGEE. This CDR3 has 16 residues.

The V gene is TRBV7-6, the J gene TRBJ2-5; D gene unclear. Germline CDR1 and CDR2: SGHVS and FNYEAQ. CDR3 length: 13 residues. V was trimmed by 7 bases and J by 2 bases, leaving 11 bases between them. This CDR3 is CASTFRQQETQYF. The CDR3, as DNA: TGTGCCAGCACGTTCAGGCAACAAGAGACCCAGTACTTC.

The table lists this clonotype with many counts. V and J are TRBV11-2 and TRBJ1-6; D gene unclear. The CDR3 is made up of 13 amino acids. Trimming cost V 9 bases and J 8 bases, with 14 bases left between them. The germline V gene encodes CDR1 SGHAT and CDR2 FQNNGV. The CDR3 bases are TGTGCCAGTGCGAAAGGGTTTTATTCACCCCTCCACTTT. It translates to CASAKGFYSPLHF.

J is TRBJ2-7 and V is TRBV3-1, with 12 bases fitting TRBD2. V was clipped by 4 bases and J by 4 bases; unmatched bases: 11. Germline CDR1 LGHDT, CDR2 YNNKEL (reference sequence). This CDR3 is 17 amino acids long. CDR3 coding DNA: TGTGCCAGCAGCCCAGACCCTAGCGGGAGGGCCCTATACGAGCAGTACTTC. Amino acids: CASSPDPSGRALYEQYF.

This clonotype occurred a few times. The rearrangement joins TRBV3-1 to TRBJ2-5; D not resolved. The germline gives CDR1 LGHDT, CDR2 YNNKEL (reference sequence). Trimming cost V 7 bases and J 5 bases, with 17 bases left between them. This CDR3 comprises 14 residues. The CDR3 DNA reads as TGTGCCAGCACCGGACGCCCCCAAGGGGAGACCCAGTACTTC. It codes for CASTGRPQGETQYF.

J is TRBJ2-4 and V is TRBV7-9; D possibly corresponds to TRBD2 (6 bases). Trimming pared 5 bases from V and 0 bases from J, leaving 11 bases between. The CDR3 sequence is 15 residues long. The germline V gene has CDR1 SEHNR and CDR2 FQNEAQ (reference sequence). The CDR3 nucleotides are TGTGCCAGCAGCCGCGGGACGGTAGCCAAAAACATTCAGTACTTC. It codes for CASSRGTVAKNIQYF.

This clonotype was counted a few times. The gene calls are TRBV2 and TRBJ2-3; 7 bases match TRBD1. The CDR3 sequence is 13 residues long. The germline V gene has CDR1 SNHLY and CDR2 FYNNEI. V trimming: 8 bases; J trimming: 2 bases; junction bases outside the gene matches: 4. DNA of the CDR3: TGTGCCAGCTCCACAGGGGACACAGATACGCAGTATTTT. It codes for CASSTGDTDTQYF.

The rearrangement uses TRBV7-9 and TRBJ1-4; possible D gene TRBD1, 6 bases. Trimming pared 2 bases from V and 8 bases from J, leaving 15 bases between. CDR3 size: 15 residues. CDR1 and CDR2 (germline): SEHNR, FQNEAQ (reference sequence). The DNA of the CDR3 is TGTGCCAGCAGCTTATCCCGGACAGATTCCGAAAAACTGTTTTTT. Translated: CASSLSRTDSEKLFF.

This clonotype was picked up a small number of times. The chain uses TRBV7-9 and TRBJ1-6; D gene uncertain. V shed 5 bases and J shed 9 bases, with 20 bases lying between them. The CDR3 contains 16 residues. Germline loops: CDR1 SEHNR, CDR2 FQNEAQ (reference sequence). As DNA, the CDR3 is TGTGCCAGCAGCCCTCTCTCGTCGAGGGCGAGTTCACCCCTCCACTTT. Its protein product is CASSPLSSRASSPLHF. The full variable domain, in which reference TRBV7-9 and TRBJ1-6 provide the parts outside the CDR3, is DTGVSQNPRHKITKRGQNVTFRCDPISEHNRLYWYRQTLGQGPEFLTYFQNEAQLEKSRLLSDRFSAERPKGSFSTLEIQRTEQGDSAMYLCASSPLSSRASSPLHFGNGTRLTVT.

This CDR3 is CASSLWPTGNTIYF. The CDR3, as DNA: TGTGCCAGCAGCTTATGGCCGACAGGAAACACCATATATTTT. The chain employs TRBV7-2 and TRBJ1-3, with unresolved D. Germline CDR1 SGHTA, CDR2 FQGNSA. Deletions cut 2 bases from V and 4 bases from J, with 9 bases between. The CDR3 runs to 14 residues.

The sample holds a few counts of this clonotype. The chain combines TRBV7-9 with TRBJ1-1, with 7 bases aligning to TRBD1. The CDR3 length is 15 residues. In germline, CDR1 is SEHNR, CDR2 FQNEAQ (reference sequence). The V gene end was trimmed by 3 bases and the J gene end by 1 base; junction bases not matched to a gene: 5. CDR3 bases: TGTGCCAGCAGCTTTGAAGGGGGCGAGAACACTGAAGCTTTCTTT. Its protein is CASSFEGGENTEAFF.

This sequence joins TRBV5-4 and TRBJ1-1; D gene ambiguous. Trimming pared 2 bases from V and 0 bases from J, leaving 11 bases between. This CDR3 has 15 residues. The germline CDR1 and CDR2 sequences are SGHNT and YYREEE (reference sequence). The CDR3 loop reads CASSFSTSMNTEAFF. The CDR3 DNA reads TGTGCCAGCAGCTTCTCGACATCCATGAACACTGAAGCTTTCTTT.

The V call is TRBV7-8, the J call TRBJ1-5, with D tentatively TRBD1 (6 bases). Trimming removed 2 bases at V and 3 bases at J, with 11 bases between. The CDR3 totals 15 residues. Germline V CDR1 and CDR2: SGHVS, FQNEAQ. The CDR3 sequence is CASSLMWGANQPQHF. The CDR3 DNA reads TGTGCCAGCAGCTTAATGTGGGGGGCCAATCAGCCCCAGCATTTT.

This chain uses TRBV20-1 with TRBJ2-5, with D perhaps matching TRBD2 (6 bases). Trimming pared 5 bases from V and 4 bases from J, leaving 17 bases between. The germline V gene encodes CDR1 DFQATT and CDR2 SNEGSKA (reference sequence). The CDR3 has 14 amino acids. CDR3 loop: CSAAPGAPGETQYF. Here the CDR3 DNA reads TGCAGTGCTGCCCCGGGAGCCCCAGGAGAGACCCAGTACTTC.